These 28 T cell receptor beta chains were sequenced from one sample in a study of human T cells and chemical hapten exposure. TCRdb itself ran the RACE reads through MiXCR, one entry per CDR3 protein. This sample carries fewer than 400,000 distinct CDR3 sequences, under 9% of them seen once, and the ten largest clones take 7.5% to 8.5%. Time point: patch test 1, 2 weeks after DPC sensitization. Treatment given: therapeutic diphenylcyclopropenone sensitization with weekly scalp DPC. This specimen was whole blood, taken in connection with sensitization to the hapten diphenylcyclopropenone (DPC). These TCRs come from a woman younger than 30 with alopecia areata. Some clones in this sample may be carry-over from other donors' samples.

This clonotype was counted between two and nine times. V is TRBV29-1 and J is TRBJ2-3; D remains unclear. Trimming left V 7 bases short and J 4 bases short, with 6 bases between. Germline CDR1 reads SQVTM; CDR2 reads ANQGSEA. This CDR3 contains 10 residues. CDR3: CSAVADTQYF. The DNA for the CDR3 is TGCAGCGCTGTAGCAGATACGCAGTATTTT.

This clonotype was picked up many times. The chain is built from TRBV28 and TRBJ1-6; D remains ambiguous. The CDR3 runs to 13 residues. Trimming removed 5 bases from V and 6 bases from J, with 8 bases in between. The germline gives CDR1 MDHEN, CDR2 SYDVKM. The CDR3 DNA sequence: TGTGCCAGCAGTGTCCCCCCTAATTCACCCCTCCACTTT. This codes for CASSVPPNSPLHF.

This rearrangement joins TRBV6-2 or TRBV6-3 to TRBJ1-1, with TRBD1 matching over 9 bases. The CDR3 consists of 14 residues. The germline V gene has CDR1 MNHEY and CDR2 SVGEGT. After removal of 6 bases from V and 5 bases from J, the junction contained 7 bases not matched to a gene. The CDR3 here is CASRVQGALTEAFF. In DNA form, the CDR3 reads TGTGCCAGCAGGGTACAGGGGGCGTTAACTGAAGCTTTCTTT.

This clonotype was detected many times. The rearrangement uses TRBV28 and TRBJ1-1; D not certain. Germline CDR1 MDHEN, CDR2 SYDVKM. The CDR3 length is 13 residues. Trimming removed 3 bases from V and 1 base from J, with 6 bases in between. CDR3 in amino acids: CASSFRQNTEAFF. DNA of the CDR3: TGTGCCAGCAGTTTCAGACAGAACACTGAAGCTTTCTTT. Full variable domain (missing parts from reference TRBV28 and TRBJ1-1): DVKVTQSSRYLVKRTGEKVFLECVQDMDHENMFWYRQDPGLGLRLIYFSYDVKMKEKGDIPEGYSVSREKKERFSLILESASTNQTSMYLCASSFRQNTEAFFGQGTRLTVV.

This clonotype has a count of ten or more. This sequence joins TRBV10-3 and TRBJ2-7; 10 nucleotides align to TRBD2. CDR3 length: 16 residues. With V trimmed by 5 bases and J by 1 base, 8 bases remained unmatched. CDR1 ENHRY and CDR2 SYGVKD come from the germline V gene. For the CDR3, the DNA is TGTGCCATCAGTTTAGCGGGGGGCCGATATTCCTACGAGCAGTACTTC. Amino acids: CAISLAGGRYSYEQYF.

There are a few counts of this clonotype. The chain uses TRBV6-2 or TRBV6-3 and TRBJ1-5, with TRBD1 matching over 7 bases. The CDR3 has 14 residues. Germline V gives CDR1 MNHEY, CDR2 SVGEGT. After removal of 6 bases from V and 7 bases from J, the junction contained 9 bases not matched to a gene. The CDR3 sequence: CASRTTGEVQPQHF. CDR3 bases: TGTGCCAGCAGAACTACAGGGGAGGTACAGCCCCAGCATTTT.

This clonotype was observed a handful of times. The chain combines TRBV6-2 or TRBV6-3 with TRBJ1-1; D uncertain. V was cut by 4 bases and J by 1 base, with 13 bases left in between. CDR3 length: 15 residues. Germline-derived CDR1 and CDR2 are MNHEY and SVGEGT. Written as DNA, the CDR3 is TGTGCCAGCAGTTCCCCGCGGCAGTCGAACACTGAAGCTTTCTTT. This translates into CASSSPRQSNTEAFF.

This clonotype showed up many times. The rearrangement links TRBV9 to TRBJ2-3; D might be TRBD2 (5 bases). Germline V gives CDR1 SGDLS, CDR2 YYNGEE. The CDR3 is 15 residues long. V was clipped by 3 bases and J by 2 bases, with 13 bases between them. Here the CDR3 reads CASSALSGDTDTQYF. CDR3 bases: TGTGCCAGCAGCGCTCTTTCCGGGGACACAGATACGCAGTATTTT.

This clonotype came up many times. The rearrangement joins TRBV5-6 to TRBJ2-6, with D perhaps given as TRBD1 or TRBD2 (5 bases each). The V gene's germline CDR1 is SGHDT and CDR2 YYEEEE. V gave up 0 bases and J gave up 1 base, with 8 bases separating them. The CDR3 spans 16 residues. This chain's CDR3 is CASSLGWGSGANVLTF. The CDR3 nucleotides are TGTGCCAGCAGCTTGGGATGGGGGTCTGGGGCCAACGTCCTGACTTTC.

The CDR3 nucleotides read TGCGCCAGCAGCATAGGGGGCCCAAGCACAGATACGCAGTATTTT. It is translated as CASSIGGPSTDTQYF. The chain carries TRBV4-1 and TRBJ2-3; 7 nucleotides align to TRBD1. The CDR3 runs 15 residues. Germline trimming cut 5 bases from V and 0 bases from J; bases unmatched to any gene: 5. Germline lookup yields CDR1 MGHRA and CDR2 YSYEKL.

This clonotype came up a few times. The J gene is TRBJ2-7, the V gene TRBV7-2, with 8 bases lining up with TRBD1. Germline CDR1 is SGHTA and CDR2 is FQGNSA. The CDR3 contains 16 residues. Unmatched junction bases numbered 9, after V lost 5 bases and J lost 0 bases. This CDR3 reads CASSPRTGSLSYEQYF. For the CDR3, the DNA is TGTGCCAGCAGCCCCCGGACAGGGAGCCTCTCCTACGAGCAGTACTTC.

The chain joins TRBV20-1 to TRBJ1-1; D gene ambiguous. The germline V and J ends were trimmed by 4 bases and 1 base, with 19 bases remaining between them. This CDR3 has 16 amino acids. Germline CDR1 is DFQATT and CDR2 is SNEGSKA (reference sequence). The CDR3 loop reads CSATRHLGVTNTEAFF. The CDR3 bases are TGCAGTGCTACCCGACACCTTGGGGTTACGAACACTGAAGCTTTCTTT.

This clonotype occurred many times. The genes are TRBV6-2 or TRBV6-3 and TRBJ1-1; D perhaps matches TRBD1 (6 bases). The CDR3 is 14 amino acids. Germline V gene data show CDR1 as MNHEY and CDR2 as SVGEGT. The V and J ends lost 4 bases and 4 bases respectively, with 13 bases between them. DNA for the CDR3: TGTGCCAGCAGTTTAACGGGGGCTGGCACTGAAGCTTTCTTT. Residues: CASSLTGAGTEAFF.

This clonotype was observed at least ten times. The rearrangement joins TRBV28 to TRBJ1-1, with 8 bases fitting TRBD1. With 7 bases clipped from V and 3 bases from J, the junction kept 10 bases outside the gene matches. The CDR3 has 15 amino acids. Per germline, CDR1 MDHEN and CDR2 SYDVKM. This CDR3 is CASTVQGASYTEAFF. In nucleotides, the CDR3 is TGTGCCAGCACCGTCCAGGGGGCTTCGTACACTGAAGCTTTCTTT.

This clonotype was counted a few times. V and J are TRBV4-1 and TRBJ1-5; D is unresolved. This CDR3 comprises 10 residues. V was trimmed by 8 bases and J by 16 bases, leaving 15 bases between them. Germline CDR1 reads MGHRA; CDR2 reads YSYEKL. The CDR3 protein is CASDPLESHF. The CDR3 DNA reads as TGCGCCAGCGATCCCCTTGAGTCACATTTT.

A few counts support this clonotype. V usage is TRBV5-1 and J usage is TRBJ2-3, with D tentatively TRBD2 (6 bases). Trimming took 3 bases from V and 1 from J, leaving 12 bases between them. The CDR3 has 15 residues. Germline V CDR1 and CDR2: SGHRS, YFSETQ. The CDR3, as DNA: TGCGCCAGCAGCTCAGGGACTTCTCGCACAGATACGCAGTATTTT. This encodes CASSSGTSRTDTQYF.

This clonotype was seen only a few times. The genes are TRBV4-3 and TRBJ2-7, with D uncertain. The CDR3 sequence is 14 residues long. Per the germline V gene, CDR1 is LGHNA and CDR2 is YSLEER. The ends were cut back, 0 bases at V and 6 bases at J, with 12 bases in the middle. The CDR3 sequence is CASSQDFGFLEQYF. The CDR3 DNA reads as TGCGCCAGCAGCCAAGATTTTGGCTTCCTCGAGCAGTACTTC.

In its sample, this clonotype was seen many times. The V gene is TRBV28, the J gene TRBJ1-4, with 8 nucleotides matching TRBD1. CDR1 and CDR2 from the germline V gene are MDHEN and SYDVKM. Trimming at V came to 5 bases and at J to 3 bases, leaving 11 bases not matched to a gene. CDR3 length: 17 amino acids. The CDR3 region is CASSPLATGVANEKLFF. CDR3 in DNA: TGTGCCAGCAGTCCCCTAGCGACAGGGGTCGCTAATGAAAAACTGTTTTTT.

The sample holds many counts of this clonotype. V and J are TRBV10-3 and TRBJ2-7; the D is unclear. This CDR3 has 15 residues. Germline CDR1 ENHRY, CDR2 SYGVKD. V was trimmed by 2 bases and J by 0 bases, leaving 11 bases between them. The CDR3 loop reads CAISEGVSSSYEQYF. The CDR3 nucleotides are TGTGCCATCAGTGAGGGGGTCTCTTCCTCCTACGAGCAGTACTTC.

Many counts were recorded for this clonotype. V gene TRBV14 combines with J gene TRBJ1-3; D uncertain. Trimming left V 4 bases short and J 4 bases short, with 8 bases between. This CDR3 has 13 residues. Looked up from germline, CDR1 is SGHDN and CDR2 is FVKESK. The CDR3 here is CASSPAGGNTIYF. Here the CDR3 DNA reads TGTGCCAGCAGCCCGGCAGGCGGAAACACCATATATTTT.

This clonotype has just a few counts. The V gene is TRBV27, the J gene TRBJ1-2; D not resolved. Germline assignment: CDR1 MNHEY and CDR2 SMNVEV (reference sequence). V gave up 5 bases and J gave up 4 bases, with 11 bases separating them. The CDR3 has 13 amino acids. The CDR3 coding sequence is TGTGCCAGCAGTAGTATGGAGGGCTATGGCTACACCTTC. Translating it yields CASSSMEGYGYTF.

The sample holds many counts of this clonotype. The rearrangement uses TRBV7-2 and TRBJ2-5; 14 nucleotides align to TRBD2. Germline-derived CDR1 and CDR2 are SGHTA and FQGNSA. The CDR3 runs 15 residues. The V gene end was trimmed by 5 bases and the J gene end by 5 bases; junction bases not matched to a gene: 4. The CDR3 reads CASSPGLAGVETQYF. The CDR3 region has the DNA TGTGCCAGCAGCCCGGGACTAGCGGGGGTTGAGACCCAGTACTTC.

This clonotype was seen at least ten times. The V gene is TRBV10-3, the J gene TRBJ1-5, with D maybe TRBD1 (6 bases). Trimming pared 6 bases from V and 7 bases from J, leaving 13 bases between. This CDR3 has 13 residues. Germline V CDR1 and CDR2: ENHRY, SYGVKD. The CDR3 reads CAIRGGMGQPQHF. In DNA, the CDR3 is TGTGCCATCAGGGGGGGCATGGGACAGCCCCAGCATTTT.

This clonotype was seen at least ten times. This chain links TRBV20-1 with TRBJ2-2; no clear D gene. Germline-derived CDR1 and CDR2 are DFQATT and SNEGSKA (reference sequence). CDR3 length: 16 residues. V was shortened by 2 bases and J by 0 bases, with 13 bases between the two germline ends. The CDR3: CSARPAGRSNTGELFF. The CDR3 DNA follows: TGCAGTGCTAGACCCGCCGGACGATCGAACACCGGGGAGCTGTTTTTT.

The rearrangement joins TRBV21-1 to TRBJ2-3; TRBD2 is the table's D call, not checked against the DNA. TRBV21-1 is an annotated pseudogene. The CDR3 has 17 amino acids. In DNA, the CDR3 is TGTGCCAGCAGCAAAGGCGCTAGCGGGGGAATCACAGATACGCAGTATTTT. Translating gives CASSKGASGGITDTQYF.

The chain's CDR3 is CASSLAPDYEQYF. The CDR3 DNA reads as TGTGCCAGCAGCTTAGCGCCGGACTACGAGCAGTACTTC. The V and J genes are TRBV11-3 and TRBJ2-7; D remains unclear. Germline CDR1 reads SGHNT; CDR2 reads YENEEA. CDR3 length: 13 amino acids. V shed 1 base and J shed 3 bases, with 7 bases lying between them.

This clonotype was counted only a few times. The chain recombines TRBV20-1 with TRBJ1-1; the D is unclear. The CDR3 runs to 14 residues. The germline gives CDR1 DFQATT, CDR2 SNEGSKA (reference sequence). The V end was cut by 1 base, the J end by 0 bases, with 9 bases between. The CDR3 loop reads CSARAVGLNTEAFF. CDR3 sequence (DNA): TGCAGTGCTAGAGCCGTGGGGTTGAACACTGAAGCTTTCTTT.

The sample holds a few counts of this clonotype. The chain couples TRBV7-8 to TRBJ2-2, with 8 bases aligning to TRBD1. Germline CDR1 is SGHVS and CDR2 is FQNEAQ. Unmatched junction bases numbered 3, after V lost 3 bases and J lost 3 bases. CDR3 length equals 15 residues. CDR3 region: CASSFRTGYTGELFF. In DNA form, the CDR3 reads TGTGCCAGCAGCTTCCGGACAGGGTACACCGGGGAGCTGTTTTTT. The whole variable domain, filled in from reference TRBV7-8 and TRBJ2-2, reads GAGVSQSPRYKVAKRGQDVALRCDPISGHVSLFWYQQALGQGPEFLTYFQNEAQLDKSGLPSDRFFAERPEGSVSTLKIQRTQQEDSAVYLCASSFRTGYTGELFFGEGSRLTVL.